This TCR beta chain was sequenced during a study of blood T cell repertoires in COVID-19. On the study more broadly: Specimens from acute and convalescent COVID-19 originated in the United States, Italy and Spain. The analysed material was cDNA or gDNA that came from T cells, B-cell-depleted T cells, or PBMCs.

Trimming stripped 0 bases from V and 2 bases from J, with 14 bases between. Per germline, CDR1 LGHNA and CDR2 YSLEER. The CDR3 has 17 residues. Authors' methods: Reference gene primer amplification gave estimated nucleated cell counts. Libraries were prepared by immunoSEQ multiplex PCR; TCRdb keeps only in-frame clonotypes and omits some of them. From that table come the V and J calls and clone size; the DNA was used to work out D and trimming. The repertoire holds about 94,000 clones, with more than 75% as singletons. This clone was seen only once. The TCR was taken from a woman of 80 years or more with acute or convalescent COVID-19. This chain uses TRBV4-3 with TRBJ2-1; D gene ambiguous. Input material: peripheral blood. The CDR3 DNA is TGCGCCAGCAGCCAAGATACTCTTAGTCCCACCTACAATGAGCAGTTCTTC. Residues: CASSQDTLSPTYNEQFF.